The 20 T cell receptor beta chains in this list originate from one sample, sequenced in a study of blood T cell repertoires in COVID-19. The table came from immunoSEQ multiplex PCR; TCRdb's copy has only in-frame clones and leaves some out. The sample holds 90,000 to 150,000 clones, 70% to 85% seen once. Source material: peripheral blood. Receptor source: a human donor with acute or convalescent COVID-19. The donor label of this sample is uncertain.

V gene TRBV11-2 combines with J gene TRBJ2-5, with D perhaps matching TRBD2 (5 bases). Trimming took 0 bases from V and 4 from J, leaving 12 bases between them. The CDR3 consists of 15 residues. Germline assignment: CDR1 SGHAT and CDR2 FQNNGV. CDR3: CASSLDRGRGETQYF. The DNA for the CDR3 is TGTGCCAGCAGCTTAGATCGGGGAAGAGGAGAGACCCAGTACTTC.

CDR3 bases: TGTGCCAGCAGCGAGACTAGCGGGGGTACCTACGAGCAGTACGTC. Amino acids: CASSETSGGTYEQYV. This chain links TRBV5-6 with TRBJ2-7; 12 bases match TRBD2. Germline V CDR1 and CDR2: SGHDT, YYEEEE. This CDR3 comprises 15 residues. The ends lost 4 bases at V and 2 bases at J; junction bases unmatched: 4.

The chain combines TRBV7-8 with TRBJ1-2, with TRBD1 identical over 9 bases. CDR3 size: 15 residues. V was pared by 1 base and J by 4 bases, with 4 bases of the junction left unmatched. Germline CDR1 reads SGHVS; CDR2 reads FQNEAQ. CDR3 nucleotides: TGTGCCAGCAGCTTAGAGGACAGGGGCCTCTATGGCTACACCTTC. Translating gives CASSLEDRGLYGYTF.

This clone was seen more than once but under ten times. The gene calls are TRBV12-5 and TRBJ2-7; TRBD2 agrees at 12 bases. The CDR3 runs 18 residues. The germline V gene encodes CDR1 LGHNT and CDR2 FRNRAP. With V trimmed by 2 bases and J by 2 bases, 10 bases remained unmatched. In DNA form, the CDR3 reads TGTGCTAGTGGTTTGTGGCCGCTACTAGCGGGGGGCCCCTACGAGCAGTACGTC. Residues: CASGLWPLLAGGPYEQYV.

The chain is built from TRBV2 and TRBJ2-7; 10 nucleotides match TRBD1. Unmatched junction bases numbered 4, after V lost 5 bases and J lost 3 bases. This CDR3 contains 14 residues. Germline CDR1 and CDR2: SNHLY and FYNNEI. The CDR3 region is CASSRGTGVYEQYF. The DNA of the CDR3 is TGTGCCAGCAGTCGCGGGACAGGGGTCTACGAGCAGTACTTC.

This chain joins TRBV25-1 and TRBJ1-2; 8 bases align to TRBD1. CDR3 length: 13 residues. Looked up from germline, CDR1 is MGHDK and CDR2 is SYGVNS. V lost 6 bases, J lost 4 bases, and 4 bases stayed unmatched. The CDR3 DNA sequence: TGTGCCAGCAGCGTTCAGGGGGCCTATGGCTACACCTTC. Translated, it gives CASSVQGAYGYTF.

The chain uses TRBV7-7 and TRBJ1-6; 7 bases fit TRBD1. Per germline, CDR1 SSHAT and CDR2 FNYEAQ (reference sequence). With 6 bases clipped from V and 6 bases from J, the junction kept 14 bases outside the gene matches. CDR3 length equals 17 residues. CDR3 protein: CASRLTRQGEGNSPLHF. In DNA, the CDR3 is TGTGCCAGCAGGCTCACCCGACAGGGTGAGGGTAATTCACCCCTCCACTTT.

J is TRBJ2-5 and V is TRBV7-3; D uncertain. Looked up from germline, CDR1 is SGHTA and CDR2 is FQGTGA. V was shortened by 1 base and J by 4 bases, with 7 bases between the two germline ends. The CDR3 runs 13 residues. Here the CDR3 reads CASSLMYGETQYF. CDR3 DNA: TGTGCCAGCAGCTTAATGTACGGAGAGACCCAGTACTTC.

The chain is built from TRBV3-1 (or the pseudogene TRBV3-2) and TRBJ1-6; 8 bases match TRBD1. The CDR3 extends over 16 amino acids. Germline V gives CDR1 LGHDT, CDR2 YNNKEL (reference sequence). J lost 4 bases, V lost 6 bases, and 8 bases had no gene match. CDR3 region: CASRAGGYGYNSPLHF. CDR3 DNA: TGTGCCAGCAGGGCAGGGGGCTATGGGTATAATTCACCCCTCCACTTT.

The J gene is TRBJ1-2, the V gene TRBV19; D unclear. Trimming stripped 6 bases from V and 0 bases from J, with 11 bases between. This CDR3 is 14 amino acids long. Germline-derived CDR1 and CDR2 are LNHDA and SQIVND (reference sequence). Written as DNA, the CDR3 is TGTGCCAGTAGGGGAGGTCTAGCTAACTATGGCTACACCTTC. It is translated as CASRGGLANYGYTF.

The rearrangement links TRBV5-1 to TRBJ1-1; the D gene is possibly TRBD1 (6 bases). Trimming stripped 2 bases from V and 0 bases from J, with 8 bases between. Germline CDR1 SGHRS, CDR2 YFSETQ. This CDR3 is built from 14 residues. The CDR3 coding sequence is TGCGCCAGCAGCTTAGGGGGTCTGAACACTGAAGCTTTCTTT. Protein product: CASSLGGLNTEAFF.

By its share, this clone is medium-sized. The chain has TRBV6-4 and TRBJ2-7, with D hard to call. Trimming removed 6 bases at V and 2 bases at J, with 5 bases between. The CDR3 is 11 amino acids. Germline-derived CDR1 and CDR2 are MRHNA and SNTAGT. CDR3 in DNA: TGTGCCAGCAGGACAACCTACGAGCAGTACGTC. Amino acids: CASRTTYEQYV.

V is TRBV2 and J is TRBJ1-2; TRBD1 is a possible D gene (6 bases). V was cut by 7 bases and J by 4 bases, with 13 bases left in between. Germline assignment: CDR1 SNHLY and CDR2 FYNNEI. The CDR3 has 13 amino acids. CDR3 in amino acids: CASTLGGTYGYTF. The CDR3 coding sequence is TGTGCCAGCACCCTAGGGGGAACCTATGGCTACACCTTC.

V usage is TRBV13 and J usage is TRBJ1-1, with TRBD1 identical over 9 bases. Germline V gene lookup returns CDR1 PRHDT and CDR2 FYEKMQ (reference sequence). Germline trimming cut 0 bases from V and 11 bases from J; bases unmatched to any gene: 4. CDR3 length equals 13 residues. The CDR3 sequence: CASSLGQGARAFF. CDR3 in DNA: TGTGCCAGCAGCTTAGGACAGGGGGCACGGGCTTTCTTT.

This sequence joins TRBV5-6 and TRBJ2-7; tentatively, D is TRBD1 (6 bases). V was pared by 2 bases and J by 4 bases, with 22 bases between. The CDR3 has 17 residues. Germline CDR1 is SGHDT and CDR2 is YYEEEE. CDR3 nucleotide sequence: TGTGCCAGCAGCTTCCTGGCGGGCAGGGGCGGTATGTACGAGCAGTACTTC. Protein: CASSFLAGRGGMYEQYF.

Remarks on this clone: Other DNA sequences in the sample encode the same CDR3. The DNA of the CDR3 is TGCGCCAGCAGCTTGGGACAGGGGGCTTCTGGAAACACCATATATTTT. This codes for CASSLGQGASGNTIYF. J is TRBJ1-3 and V is TRBV5-1; 10 nucleotides align to TRBD1. CDR3 length: 16 amino acids. Trimming removed 0 bases from V and 1 base from J; junction bases left unmatched: 1. The germline gives CDR1 SGHRS, CDR2 YFSETQ.

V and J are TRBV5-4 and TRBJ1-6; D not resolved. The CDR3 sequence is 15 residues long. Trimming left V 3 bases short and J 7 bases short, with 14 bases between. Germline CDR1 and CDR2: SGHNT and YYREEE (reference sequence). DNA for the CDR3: TGTGCCAGCAGCTCACTTATGGGCACAAATTCACCCCTCCACTTT. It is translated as CASSSLMGTNSPLHF.

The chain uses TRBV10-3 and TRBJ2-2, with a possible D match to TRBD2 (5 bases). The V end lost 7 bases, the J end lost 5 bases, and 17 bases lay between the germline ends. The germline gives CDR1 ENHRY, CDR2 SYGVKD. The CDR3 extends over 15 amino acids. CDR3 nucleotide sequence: TGTGCCATCAATCGGGGAACCGGGTTAACCGGGGAGCTGTTTTTT. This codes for CAINRGTGLTGELFF.

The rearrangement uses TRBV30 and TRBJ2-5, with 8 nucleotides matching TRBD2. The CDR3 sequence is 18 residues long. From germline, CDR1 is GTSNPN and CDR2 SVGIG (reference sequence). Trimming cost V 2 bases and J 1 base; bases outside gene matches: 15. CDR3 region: CAWSFRLRGAPTQETQYF. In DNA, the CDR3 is TGTGCCTGGAGTTTTCGTCTGCGGGGGGCCCCTACCCAAGAGACCCAGTACTTC. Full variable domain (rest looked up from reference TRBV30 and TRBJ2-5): SQTIHQWPATLVQPVGSPLSLECTVEGTSNPNLYWYRQAAGRGLQLLFYSVGIGQISSEVPQNLSASRPQDRQFILSSKKLLLSDSGFYLCAWSFRLRGAPTQETQYFGPGTRLLVL.

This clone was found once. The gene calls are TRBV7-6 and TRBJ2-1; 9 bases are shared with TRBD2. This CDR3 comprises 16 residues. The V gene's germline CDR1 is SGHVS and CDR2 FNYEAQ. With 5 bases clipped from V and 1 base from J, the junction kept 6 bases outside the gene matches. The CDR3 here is CASSPRTSASYNEQFF. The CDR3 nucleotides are TGTGCCAGCAGCCCCCGGACTAGCGCATCCTACAATGAGCAGTTCTTC.